This T cell receptor (beta chain) was sequenced in a study of Ad26.COV2.S vaccination and SARS-CoV-2 variants. Findings of the study overall: Vaccine recipients had higher spike-specific TCR breadth than placebo recipients.

On this clone itself: Its target is not known.

Specified treatment: approximately 18 received Ad26.COV2.S at low or high dose, single or two shots; roughly five received placebo; per-sample allocation not given. Sampling happened 63 days after the first vaccine or placebo injection. It was an adult aged 18-55 years in Boston who was the donor. Ad26 vector vaccine expressed Wuhan-strain SARS-CoV-2 spike. Clones were read by immunoSEQ multiplex PCR, and TCRdb kept only the in-frame ones, dropping some. The table records 300,000 to 400,000 clones, 85% of them present only once. V was shortened by 3 bases and J by 0 bases, with 8 bases between the two germline ends. The CDR3 runs 14 residues. The V gene's germline CDR1 is SEHNR and CDR2 FQNEAQ (reference sequence).

The sequencing used peripheral blood, collected in a trial of Ad26.COV2.S vaccine versus placebo. This chain joins TRBV7-9 and TRBJ1-1, with a weak D call TRBD1 (5 bases). The TCR originated in a person between 18 and 65 years old who received the Ad26.COV2.S COVID-19 vaccine or a placebo. Written as DNA, the CDR3 is TGTGCCAGCAGCTTCGACAGCTTGAACACTGAAGCTTTCTTT. Translated, it gives CASSFDSLNTEAFF. The complete variable domain, with remaining parts taken from reference TRBV7-9 and TRBJ1-1, reads DTGVSQNPRHKITKRGQNVTFRCDPISEHNRLYWYRQTLGQGPEFLTYFQNEAQLEKSRLLSDRFSAERPKGSFSTLEIQRTEQGDSAMYLCASSFDSLNTEAFFGQGTRLTVV.